This record covers a single T cell receptor beta chain. This entry comes from a study of immune evolution from preneoplasia to lung adenocarcinoma. Overall study context: HLA loss of heterozygosity: over 5.5% AIS, about 15% MIA, about 31% ADC, none AAH.

Here immunoSEQ multiplex PCR was the method, and the copy in TCRdb shows in-frame clones only, minus some. The sample has 15,000 to 20,000 clones; 75% to 90% are singletons. H&E slides confirmed each diagnosis, reviewed by two pathologists independently. Germline loops: CDR1 LNHDA, CDR2 SQIVND (reference sequence). Trimming stripped 8 bases from V and 5 bases from J, with 12 bases between. This CDR3 is 13 amino acids long. The TCR was taken from a person aged 70 to 85 with invasive lung adenocarcinoma. The rearrangement uses TRBV19 and TRBJ1-4, with a tentative D call TRBD1 (6 bases). Sequencing input: FFPE invasive lung adenocarcinoma tissue. The CDR3 region is CASAGARNEKLFF. CDR3 nucleotide sequence: TGTGCCAGTGCAGGGGCCAGGAATGAAAAACTGTTTTTT.